The 24 T cell receptor beta chains presented below share a single source sample, sequenced in a study of control samples from healthy donors and cancer patients. Clones were read by immunoSEQ multiplex PCR, and TCRdb kept only the in-frame ones, dropping some. The table records around 130,000 clones, approximately 95% of them present only once. The sample taken for sequencing was blood. The receptors come from a man under 40 in good health.

The chain has TRBV6-4 and TRBJ2-1, with 8 bases fitting TRBD2. The CDR3 contains 15 residues. In germline, CDR1 is MRHNA, CDR2 SNTAGT. Germline trimming cut 2 bases from V and 5 bases from J; bases unmatched to any gene: 5. The CDR3 is CASSDGAGGNNEQFF. CDR3 DNA: TGTGCCAGCAGTGACGGGGCGGGGGGCAACAATGAGCAGTTCTTC.

This chain connects TRBV2 to TRBJ1-5; D may be TRBD1 (5 bases). Trimming cost V 7 bases and J 2 bases, with 15 bases left between them. From germline, CDR1 is SNHLY and CDR2 FYNNEI. This CDR3 is built from 15 residues. This CDR3 reads CASKVRDLGNQPQHF. The CDR3 nucleotides read TGTGCCAGCAAGGTCAGGGACCTCGGCAATCAGCCCCAGCATTTT.

This clone was counted once. The rearrangement joins TRBV9 to TRBJ2-3; 9 nucleotides line up with TRBD1. There are 16 residues in the CDR3. With V trimmed by 5 bases and J by 6 bases, 13 bases remained unmatched. From germline, CDR1 is SGDLS and CDR2 YYNGEE. CDR3 sequence reads: CASSLPGQGLRDTQYF. CDR3 DNA: TGTGCCAGCAGTTTACCGGGACAGGGACTGCGGGATACGCAGTATTTT.

This chain joins TRBV4-3 and TRBJ1-2; D is unclear. The ends were cut back, 0 bases at V and 8 bases at J, with 13 bases in the middle. CDR3 size: 14 residues. CDR1 is LGHNA, CDR2 YSLEER, per germline. The CDR3 nucleotides are TGCGCCAGCAGCCAAGATCCCCACTTAGGCGGCTACACCTTC. Its protein product is CASSQDPHLGGYTF.

The gene calls are TRBV19 and TRBJ1-3, with D perhaps TRBD1 (6 bases). Looked up from germline, CDR1 is LNHDA and CDR2 is SQIVND (reference sequence). V was cut by 6 bases and J by 4 bases, with 16 bases left in between. The CDR3 consists of 15 residues. Here the CDR3 DNA reads TGTGCCAGTAGGACTAACAGGGCCTCCGGAAACACCATATATTTT. Translated: CASRTNRASGNTIYF.

This chain links TRBV6-5 with TRBJ1-5; the match to TRBD1 covers 7 bases. The germline V gene encodes CDR1 MNHEY and CDR2 SVGAGI. V gave up 0 bases and J gave up 5 bases; unmatched junction bases: 4. The CDR3 length is 15 residues. The CDR3 DNA reads as TGTGCCAGCAGTTACTCGGGACAGAGCCATCAGCCCCAGCATTTT. Protein: CASSYSGQSHQPQHF.

This sequence joins TRBV5-1 and TRBJ1-2; D is perhaps TRBD1 (5 bases). The CDR3 length is 15 residues. The V gene lost 1 base and the J gene lost 0 bases, with 10 bases spanning the gap. Germline V gene data show CDR1 as SGHRS and CDR2 as YFSETQ. CDR3 sequence reads: CASSLNRGTNYGYTF. CDR3 DNA: TGCGCCAGCAGCTTGAACCGGGGGACTAACTATGGCTACACCTTC. Complete variable domain (other parts from reference TRBV5-1 and TRBJ1-2): KAGVTQTPRYLIKTRGQQVTLSCSPISGHRSVSWYQQTPGQGLQFLFEYFSETQRNKGNFPGRFSGRQFSNSRSEMNVSTLELGDSALYLCASSLNRGTNYGYTFGSGTRLTVV.

The V and J genes are TRBV15 and TRBJ1-2; D unclear. The V end lost 3 bases, the J end lost 3 bases, and 17 bases lay between the germline ends. CDR1 and CDR2 (germline): LNHNV, YYDKDF (reference sequence). The CDR3 loop spans 16 amino acids. CDR3 sequence: CATSSSSPRADYGYTF. Written as DNA, the CDR3 is TGTGCCACCAGCAGTTCCTCCCCAAGAGCAGACTATGGCTACACCTTC.

V usage is TRBV27 and J usage is TRBJ2-2; D call uncertain. CDR3 length equals 15 residues. CDR1 and CDR2 (germline): MNHEY, SMNVEV (reference sequence). The V and J ends lost 3 bases and 1 base respectively, with 9 bases between them. This CDR3 reads CASSLIAVNTGELFF. The CDR3 DNA follows: TGTGCCAGCAGTTTGATAGCAGTGAACACCGGGGAGCTGTTTTTT.

This clone is a singleton in its sample. The chain links TRBV6-2 or TRBV6-3 to TRBJ2-7; TRBD1 matches 10 bases. Looked up from germline, CDR1 is MNHEY and CDR2 is SVGEGT. The CDR3 length is 15 residues. Trimming removed 5 bases from V and 4 bases from J; junction bases left unmatched: 8. Written as DNA, the CDR3 is TGTGCCAGCAGTCCCAGACAGGGGGCCCTTTACGAGCAGTACTTC. Amino acid sequence: CASSPRQGALYEQYF.

The chain recombines TRBV29-1 with TRBJ1-2, with D maybe TRBD1 (6 bases). The CDR3 is 15 amino acids. The V end lost 0 bases, the J end lost 7 bases, and 18 bases lay between the germline ends. Looked up from germline, CDR1 is SQVTM and CDR2 is ANQGSEA. CDR3 residues: CSVEDRGVFWGGYTF. The CDR3 coding sequence is TGCAGCGTTGAAGATAGGGGGGTTTTCTGGGGTGGCTACACCTTC.

V is TRBV27 and J is TRBJ1-5, with D perhaps matching TRBD1 (5 bases). This CDR3 comprises 15 residues. With 4 bases removed from V and 0 bases from J, the gap between germline ends came to 10 bases. The V gene's germline CDR1 is MNHEY and CDR2 SMNVEV (reference sequence). The CDR3 spells CASSSTAYSNQPQHF. The CDR3 bases are TGTGCCAGCAGTTCGACAGCCTATAGCAATCAGCCCCAGCATTTT.

CDR3 sequence (DNA): TGTGCCAGCACCGGCCTCGGAGGAGAAGCTTTCTTT. Translated, it gives CASTGLGGEAFF. The V and J genes are TRBV2 and TRBJ1-1, with D unresolved. The CDR3 sequence is 12 residues long. Trimming took off 7 bases at V and 8 bases at J, with 14 bases between the two ends. Germline CDR1 reads SNHLY; CDR2 reads FYNNEI.

The count of this clone is one. The chain couples TRBV28 to TRBJ2-5, with 12 bases that match TRBD2. The germline V gene encodes CDR1 MDHEN and CDR2 SYDVKM. V lost 3 bases to trimming and J lost 4 bases; unmatched junction nucleotides: 9. The CDR3 spans 17 residues. The CDR3 is CASSLGASGGASETQYF. The CDR3 region has the DNA TGTGCCAGCAGTTTGGGCGCTAGCGGGGGGGCCTCAGAGACCCAGTACTTC.

This clone was detected only a few times. This sequence joins TRBV19 and TRBJ1-1, with D tentatively TRBD1 (5 bases). Trimming removed 9 bases from V and 1 base from J, with 6 bases in between. Looked up from germline, CDR1 is LNHDA and CDR2 is SQIVND (reference sequence). The length of the CDR3 is 11 residues. The CDR3 loop is CASRENTEAFF. The CDR3, as DNA: TGTGCCAGCAGGGAGAACACTGAAGCTTTCTTT. The full variable domain, with the rest looked up from reference TRBV19 and TRBJ1-1, is DGGITQSPKYLFRKEGQNVTLSCEQNLNHDAMYWYRQDPGQGLRLIYYSQIVNDFQKGDIAEGYSVSREKKESFPLTVTSAQKNPTAFYLCASRENTEAFFGQGTRLTVV.

The V gene is TRBV4-3, the J gene TRBJ1-1; D gene ambiguous. The V end lost 4 bases, the J end lost 0 bases, and 12 bases lay between the germline ends. The CDR3 has 15 amino acids. Germline-derived CDR1 and CDR2 are LGHNA and YSLEER. The CDR3 region is CASSRGVLMNTEAFF. CDR3 DNA: TGCGCCAGCAGCCGCGGCGTGCTCATGAACACTGAAGCTTTCTTT.

CDR3 in amino acids: CASSLPGPTYNEQFF. The CDR3 coding sequence is TGTGCCAGCAGCCTCCCAGGGCCCACCTACAATGAGCAGTTCTTC. The chain employs TRBV5-4 and TRBJ2-1; possibly TRBD1 for D (5 bases). CDR3 length: 15 residues. The germline V and J ends were trimmed by 4 bases and 2 bases, with 13 bases remaining between them. Germline assignment: CDR1 SGHNT and CDR2 YYREEE (reference sequence). Based on the CDR3 plus reference TRBV5-4 and TRBJ2-1, the full variable domain is ETGVTQSPTHLIKTRGQQVTLRCSSQSGHNTVSWYQQALGQGPQFIFQYYREEENGRGNFPPRFSGLQFPNYSSELNVNALELDDSALYLCASSLPGPTYNEQFFGPGTRLTVL.

The rearrangement links TRBV9 to TRBJ2-1; 9 bases align to TRBD2. CDR1 and CDR2 from the germline V gene are SGDLS and YYNGEE. The CDR3 consists of 14 residues. Unmatched junction bases numbered 4, after V lost 3 bases and J lost 6 bases. This CDR3 is CASSDSTSGNEQFF. DNA for the CDR3: TGTGCCAGCAGCGACTCGACTAGCGGCAATGAGCAGTTCTTC.

This clone has only one observation. V usage is TRBV7-9 and J usage is TRBJ2-1, with D perhaps given as TRBD1 or TRBD2 (5 bases each). The CDR3 is made up of 13 amino acids. Per the germline V gene, CDR1 is SEHNR and CDR2 is FQNEAQ (reference sequence). Trimming took off 3 bases at V and 8 bases at J, with 11 bases between the two ends. CDR3 sequence reads: CASSLTRGDEQFF. In DNA form, the CDR3 reads TGTGCCAGCAGCTTGACACGGGGCGATGAGCAGTTCTTC.

The rearrangement uses TRBV24-1 and TRBJ1-5; D is ambiguous. Deletions cut 4 bases from V and 6 bases from J, with 12 bases between. The length of the CDR3 is 14 residues. Per germline, CDR1 KGHDR and CDR2 SFDVKD. In DNA, the CDR3 is TGTGCCACCAGTGACCCGACGCGTCCTCAGCCCCAGCATTTT. Amino acids: CATSDPTRPQPQHF.

V and J are TRBV4-3 and TRBJ2-2; no reliable D call. Germline V CDR1 and CDR2: LGHNA, YSLEER. V was pared by 3 bases and J by 1 base, with 12 bases between. This CDR3 region has 16 residues. CDR3 sequence: CASSHSLVLNTGELFF. Here the CDR3 DNA reads TGCGCCAGCAGCCATAGCCTAGTCCTGAACACCGGGGAGCTGTTTTTT.

The rearrangement links TRBV5-5 to TRBJ2-7; D unresolved. Germline CDR1 reads SGHKS; CDR2 reads YYEKEE (reference sequence). V was clipped by 0 bases and J by 4 bases, with 14 bases between them. The CDR3 has 15 residues. The CDR3: CASSLGWGLGYEQYF. In DNA form, the CDR3 reads TGTGCCAGCAGCTTGGGGTGGGGTCTCGGTTACGAGCAGTACTTC.

The chain joins TRBV6-5 to TRBJ2-5, with D uncertain. Per the germline V gene, CDR1 is MNHEY and CDR2 is SVGAGI. CDR3 length equals 14 residues. Deletions cut 5 bases from V and 5 bases from J, with 15 bases between. CDR3 loop: CASSPRPGRETQYF. In nucleotides, the CDR3 is TGTGCCAGCAGTCCAAGGCCAGGTCGGGAGACCCAGTACTTC.

CDR3 loop: CASSPARGSGNTIYF. The CDR3, as DNA: TGTGCCAGCAGCCCGGCGCGAGGGTCTGGAAACACCATATATTTT. This sequence joins TRBV13 and TRBJ1-3; no reliable D call. The length of the CDR3 is 15 residues. The germline gives CDR1 PRHDT, CDR2 FYEKMQ (reference sequence). V shed 5 bases and J shed 1 base, with 12 bases lying between them.